Listed here is a single TCR beta chain. Trimming removed 0 bases at V and 4 bases at J, with 6 bases between. The germline gives CDR1 LGHNA, CDR2 YNFKEQ. This CDR3 is 13 amino acids long. Genomic DNA constituted the template upon which TCR beta VDJ and CDR3 profiling was performed. TCRdb used MiXCR to reprocess the reads, holding one entry per CDR3 protein. This table has 200,000 to 300,000 distinct CDR3 sequences, less than 85% appearing once. These data originate in a study of CD8+CD57+ T cells in acquired aplastic anemia. Turning to the study itself: Sorted CD4+ plus CD8+ cells gave DNA averaging about 3.2 ug.

Patients who underwent sequencing had shown CD8+CD57+ cell expansion by flow cytometry. The sequence came from a human donor with aplastic anemia. Source material: sorted CD4+, CD8+, or CD8+CD57+ T cells (not recorded which) from PBMCs. This chain connects TRBV4-2 to TRBJ1-2; possibly TRBD1 for D (5 bases). This CDR3 is CASSQDQGYGYTF. The CDR3 nucleotides read TGTGCCAGCAGCCAAGATCAGGGCTATGGCTACACCTTC.